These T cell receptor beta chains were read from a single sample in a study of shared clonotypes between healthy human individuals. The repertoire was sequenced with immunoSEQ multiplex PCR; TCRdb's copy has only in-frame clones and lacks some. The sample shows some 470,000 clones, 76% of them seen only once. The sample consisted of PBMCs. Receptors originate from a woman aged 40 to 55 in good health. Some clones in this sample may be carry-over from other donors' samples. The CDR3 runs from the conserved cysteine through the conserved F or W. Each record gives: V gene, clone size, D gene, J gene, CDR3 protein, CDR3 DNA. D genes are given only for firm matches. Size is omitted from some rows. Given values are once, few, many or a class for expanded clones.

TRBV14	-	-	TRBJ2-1	CASSPRRVGGTPSYNEQFF	TGTGCCAGCAGCCCAAGGAGAGTCGGCGGGACACCGAGTTACAATGAGCAGTTCTTC
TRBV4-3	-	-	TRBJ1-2	CASSQEDSNYGYTF	TGCGCCAGCAGCCAAGAAGACAGTAACTATGGCTACACCTTC
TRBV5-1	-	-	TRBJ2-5	CASSLLGGAETQYF	TGCGCCAGCAGCTTGCTAGGGGGTGCTGAGACCCAGTACTTC
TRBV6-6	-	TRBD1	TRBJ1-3	CASSPGQGRENTIYF	TGTGCCAGCAGTCCAGGACAGGGGAGGGAAAACACCATATATTTT
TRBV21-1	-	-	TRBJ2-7	CASSSWDSQVPYEQYF	TGTGCCAGCAGCAGCTGGGACAGCCAAGTACCCTACGAGCAGTACTTC
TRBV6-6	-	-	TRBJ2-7	CASSDSPCEQYF	TGTGCCAGCAGTGATTCGCCCTGCGAGCAGTACTTC
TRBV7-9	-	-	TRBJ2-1	CASSRDFSYNEQFF	TGTGCCAGCAGCCGGGACTTCTCCTACAATGAGCAGTTCTTC
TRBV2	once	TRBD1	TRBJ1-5	CASSVQGARQPQHF	TGTGCCAGCAGTGTGCAGGGGGCTAGGCAGCCCCAGCATTTT
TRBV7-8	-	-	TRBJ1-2	CASSSLGLTYGYTF	TGTGCCAGCAGCTCATTGGGACTGACTTATGGCTACACCTTC
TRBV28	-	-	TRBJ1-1	CASKKGGVSTEAFF	TGTGCCAGCAAGAAGGGGGGTGTTAGCACTGAAGCTTTCTTT
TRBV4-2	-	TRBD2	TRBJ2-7	CASSQGPGGTHEQYF	TGTGCCAGCAGCCAAGGGCCGGGAGGGACCCACGAGCAGTACTTC
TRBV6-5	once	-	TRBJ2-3	CASSPRPPNTDTQYF	TGTGCCAGCAGCCCAAGACCACCAAACACAGATACGCAGTATTTT
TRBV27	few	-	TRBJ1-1	CASRATGAEGLSKGAFF	TGTGCCAGCAGGGCTACGGGAGCGGAGGGTTTGAGCAAAGGGGCTTTCTTT
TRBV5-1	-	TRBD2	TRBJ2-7	CASSPSGSSYEQYF	TGCGCCAGCAGTCCGAGCGGGAGCTCCTACGAGCAGTACTTC
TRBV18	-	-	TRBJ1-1	CASSLTEGAEAFF	TGTGCCAGCTCACTCACCGAGGGCGCTGAAGCTTTCTTT
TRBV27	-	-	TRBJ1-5	CAGSLWGGRNSNQPQHF	TGTGCCGGCAGTTTATGGGGGGGACGGAATAGCAATCAGCCCCAGCATTTT
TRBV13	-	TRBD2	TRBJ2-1	CASSQGTSGSSYNEQFF	TGTGCCAGCAGCCAAGGGACTAGCGGCAGCTCCTACAATGAGCAGTTCTTC
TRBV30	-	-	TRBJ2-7	CAWSGASSYYEQYF	TGTGCCTGGAGTGGGGCTAGCAGCTACTACGAGCAGTACTTC
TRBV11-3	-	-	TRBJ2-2	CASSLDGGFTGELFF	TGTGCCAGCAGCTTAGACGGTGGGTTCACCGGGGAGCTGTTTTTT
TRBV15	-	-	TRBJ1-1	CATSRTANTEAFF	TGTGCCACCAGCAGAACAGCGAACACTGAAGCTTTCTTT